This T cell receptor beta chain is drawn from a study of OX40 agonist ivuxolimab in advanced cancers. Study-level information: Melanoma, hepatocellular carcinoma, head and neck or renal cell cancer occurred in dose-escalation patients. Partial responses occurred in three patients (one hepatocellular carcinoma, two cutaneous melanoma).

On this clone: Its antigen is as yet unknown.

Study-wide results and caveats: Among some nonresponders, normalized T-cell clonal expansion was also low. More expanded clones were found, on average, in CD8+ than in CD4+ T cells.

Profiled with immunoSEQ multiplex PCR; TCRdb holds only in-frame clones, not every one. The sample consists of tens of thousands of clones, 70% to 90% of them appearing once. The CDR3 is 13 residues long. Germline V gene lookup returns CDR1 SGHTS and CDR2 YDEGEE. Germline trimming cut 2 bases from V and 5 bases from J; bases unmatched to any gene: 3. This material consisted of CD4+ or CD8+ T cells sorted from blood, taken in a trial of the OX40 agonist ivuxolimab. The TCR sequence derives from an adult with an advanced solid tumor such as melanoma, head and neck, liver or kidney cancer. V usage is TRBV5-8 and J usage is TRBJ2-5, with 7 bases aligning to TRBD1. The CDR3 loop reads CASSLDREETQYF. The CDR3 DNA is TGTGCCAGCAGCTTAGACAGGGAGGAGACCCAGTACTTC.